Sequencing of this T cell receptor beta chain was carried out in a study of PD-1 blockade in classical Hodgkin lymphoma. Findings and caveats of the study: Complete responders had baseline diversity similar to newly diagnosed patients.

Clones were sequenced by immunoSEQ multiplex PCR, and TCRdb holds only the in-frame ones, with some missing. The sample lists around 150,000 clones; approximately 81% were seen once. The germline CDR1 and CDR2 sequences are MNHNS and SASEGT. The CDR3 contains 15 residues. The V gene lost 8 bases and the J gene lost 1 base, with 15 bases spanning the gap. With regard to this clone: Its specificity is unknown.

All patients experienced relapse after autologous stem cell transplantation, and brentuximab vedotin exposure was variable. The chain recombines TRBV6-1 with TRBJ2-1; D is undetermined. The TCR originated in a human donor with classical Hodgkin lymphoma. Sequenced here: peripheral blood mononuclear cells (PBMCs), sampled before the second cycle of nivolumab. Here the CDR3 reads CASDRWPGSYNEQFF. The CDR3 nucleotides are TGTGCCAGCGATCGGTGGCCAGGTTCCTACAATGAGCAGTTCTTC.